The 32 T cell receptor beta chains below come from one sample, sequenced in a study of blood T cell repertoires in COVID-19. Clones were read by immunoSEQ multiplex PCR, and TCRdb kept only the in-frame ones, dropping some. Here the sample spans about 150,000 clones, roughly four fifths being singletons. The source material was peripheral blood. The receptors derive from a woman of 80 years or more with acute or convalescent COVID-19.

The chain combines TRBV5-1 with TRBJ1-2; 8 nucleotides line up with TRBD1. This CDR3 spans 15 amino acids. The V gene end was trimmed by 4 bases and the J gene end by 8 bases; junction bases not matched to a gene: 13. Germline V gene sequence: CDR1 SGHRS, CDR2 YFSETQ. CDR3 in DNA: TGCGCCAGCAGCGGCTTGGGGCAGGGGGCGCCCGGCTACACCTTC. Amino acid sequence: CASSGLGQGAPGYTF.

The rearrangement joins TRBV3-1 (or the pseudogene TRBV3-2) to TRBJ1-4; 10 bases map to TRBD1. This CDR3 has 15 residues. V lost 1 base and J lost 8; bases outside the gene matches: 4. Looked up from germline, CDR1 is LGHDT and CDR2 is YNNKEL (reference sequence). The CDR3 loop is CASSQGDRGGEKLFF. The CDR3, as DNA: TGTGCCAGCAGCCAAGGGGACAGGGGTGGCGAAAAACTGTTTTTT.

This clone was seen a handful of times. The chain employs TRBV29-1 and TRBJ1-1, with TRBD1 matching over 7 bases. J was trimmed by 0 bases and V by 8 bases; bases with no gene match: 9. The V gene's germline CDR1 is SQVTM and CDR2 ANQGSEA. This CDR3 comprises 14 residues. Here the CDR3 DNA reads TGCAGCACGAGGGACAGTGGCATGAACACTGAAGCTTTCTTT. Its translation: CSTRDSGMNTEAFF.

This chain links TRBV11-2 with TRBJ2-7, with 9 bases lining up with TRBD2. The germline V gene has CDR1 SGHAT and CDR2 FQNNGV. The CDR3 is 16 amino acids. The junction had 10 bases not matched to a gene; V was cut back by 4 bases and J by 3 bases. This CDR3 is CASSSLRTSDNYEQYF. CDR3 nucleotide sequence: TGTGCCAGCAGCTCCCTACGGACTAGCGACAACTACGAGCAGTACTTC.

This chain links TRBV2 with TRBJ2-1; D may be TRBD2 (5 bases). The CDR3 extends over 11 amino acids. The germline V gene encodes CDR1 SNHLY and CDR2 FYNNEI. V dropped 7 bases and J dropped 6 bases, with 7 bases sitting between them. CDR3 in DNA: TGTGCCAGCACCCTAGCCAATGAGCAGTTCTTC. Residues: CASTLANEQFF.

This clone has just a few counts. Written as DNA, the CDR3 is TGTGCCAGCAGTGAGGACAGCAGCAATCAGCCCCAGCATTTT. Translated, it gives CASSEDSSNQPQHF. V gene TRBV2 combines with J gene TRBJ1-5; tentatively, D is TRBD1 (6 bases). Germline CDR1 SNHLY, CDR2 FYNNEI. The CDR3 is made up of 14 amino acids. V dropped 3 bases and J dropped 1 base, with 7 bases sitting between them. The full variable domain, rest sourced from reference TRBV2 and TRBJ1-5, is EPEVTQTPSHQVTQMGQEVILRCVPISNHLYFYWYRQILGQKVEFLVSFYNNEISEKSEIFDDQFSVERPDGSNFTLKIRSTKLEDSAMYFCASSEDSSNQPQHFGDGTRLSIL.

This clone was detected a few times. The J gene is TRBJ1-3, the V gene TRBV19, with D maybe TRBD1 (6 bases). The CDR3 is 17 amino acids. Germline V gene sequence: CDR1 LNHDA, CDR2 SQIVND (reference sequence). Between the trimmed V and J ends, which lost 3 bases and 0 bases, there was a span of 15 bases. CDR3 bases: TGTGCCAGTAGTATTGGTACAGGGAGCTACTCTGGAAACACCATATATTTT. It translates to CASSIGTGSYSGNTIYF.

This chain uses TRBV30 with TRBJ2-2; 7 bases match TRBD1. This CDR3 is built from 15 residues. The V gene's germline CDR1 is GTSNPN and CDR2 SVGIG (reference sequence). Losses at the gene ends were 4 bases for V and 1 base for J; bases not matched to a gene: 6. The chain's CDR3 is CAWNRQGENTGELFF. CDR3 DNA: TGTGCCTGGAACAGACAGGGTGAGAACACCGGGGAGCTGTTTTTT.

This clone showed up just a few times. The J gene is TRBJ2-2, the V gene TRBV5-8; 16 nucleotides agree with TRBD2. The CDR3 consists of 18 residues. Per germline, CDR1 SGHTS and CDR2 YDEGEE. Unmatched junction bases numbered 6, after V lost 4 bases and J lost 3 bases. CDR3 DNA sequence: TGTGCCAGCAGCGTCGGGACTAGCGGGAGGGCAGACACCGGGGAGCTGTTTTTT. It codes for CASSVGTSGRADTGELFF. Together with reference TRBV5-8 and TRBJ2-2, the CDR3 gives the full variable domain: EAGVTQSPTHLIKTRGQQATLRCSPISGHTSVYWYQQALGLGLQFLLWYDEGEERNRGNFPPRFSGRQFPNYSSELNVNALELEDSALYLCASSVGTSGRADTGELFFGEGSRLTVL.

The chain couples TRBV5-4 to TRBJ1-1; no clear D. The CDR3 length is 14 residues. V was cut by 0 bases and J by 2 bases, with 8 bases left in between. The germline gives CDR1 SGHNT, CDR2 YYREEE (reference sequence). CDR3: CASSLVQTNTEAFF. The CDR3 nucleotides read TGTGCCAGCAGCTTGGTCCAGACAAACACTGAAGCTTTCTTT. Variable domain in full (rest from reference TRBV5-4 and TRBJ1-1): ETGVTQSPTHLIKTRGQQVTLRCSSQSGHNTVSWYQQALGQGPQFIFQYYREEENGRGNFPPRFSGLQFPNYSSELNVNALELDDSALYLCASSLVQTNTEAFFGQGTRLTVV.

This clone showed up just once. V and J are TRBV18 and TRBJ2-7; D may be TRBD2 (7 bases). The V end lost 3 bases, the J end lost 3 bases, and 12 bases lay between the germline ends. The CDR3 totals 14 residues. Per germline, CDR1 KGHSH and CDR2 LQKENI. The CDR3 region is CASSPGGGSYEQYF. The CDR3 DNA follows: TGTGCCAGCTCACCGGGCGGGGGCAGCTACGAGCAGTACTTC.

This chain links TRBV5-1 with TRBJ2-5; 14 bases match TRBD2. Germline CDR1 SGHRS, CDR2 YFSETQ. This CDR3 has 17 amino acids. Trimming removed 0 bases from V and 4 bases from J; junction bases left unmatched: 5. For the CDR3, the DNA is TGCGCCAGCAGCTTGGGACTAGCGGGAGGGCCGCGAGAGACCCAGTACTTC. Amino acids: CASSLGLAGGPRETQYF.

The chain combines TRBV5-6 with TRBJ1-2, with D maybe TRBD1 (5 bases). The CDR3 consists of 14 residues. Germline CDR1 is SGHDT and CDR2 is YYEEEE. Trimming removed 4 bases at V and 5 bases at J, with 15 bases between. The DNA of the CDR3 is TGTGCCAGCAGCCCCCGGGGGGGTCGATATGGCTACACCTTC. Its protein is CASSPRGGRYGYTF. The whole variable domain, remainder taken from reference TRBV5-6 and TRBJ1-2, is DAGVTQSPTHLIKTRGQQVTLRCSPKSGHDTVSWYQQALGQGPQFIFQYYEEEERQRGNFPDRFSGHQFPNYSSELNVNALLLGDSALYLCASSPRGGRYGYTFGSGTRLTVV.

This rearrangement joins TRBV7-2 to TRBJ1-4; 8 bases match TRBD1. This CDR3 region has 16 residues. In germline, CDR1 is SGHTA, CDR2 FQGNSA. V shed 3 bases and J 8 bases; nucleotides not matched to a gene: 11. CDR3 sequence (DNA): TGTGCCAGCAGCTTGGCAGGGGGCGCGAGTACCGAAAAACTGTTTTTT. It yields the protein CASSLAGGASTEKLFF. Looking up the rest from reference TRBV7-2 and TRBJ1-4 gives the full variable domain: GAGVSQSPSNKVTEKGKDVELRCDPISGHTALYWYRQSLGQGLEFLIYFQGNSAPDKSGLPSDRFSAERTGGSVSTLTIQRTQQEDSAVYLCASSLAGGASTEKLFFGSGTQLSVL.

The chain joins TRBV10-3 to TRBJ1-2; 8 bases fit TRBD1. This CDR3 has 14 amino acids. CDR1 and CDR2 from the germline V gene are ENHRY and SYGVKD. Germline trimming cut 5 bases from V and 2 bases from J; bases unmatched to any gene: 4. The CDR3 sequence: CAISRDRTNYGYTF. CDR3 DNA sequence: TGTGCCATCAGTCGGGACAGGACCAACTATGGCTACACCTTC.

The rearrangement joins TRBV5-1 to TRBJ2-1, with 8 bases that match TRBD2. This CDR3 contains 17 residues. Germline-derived CDR1 and CDR2 are SGHRS and YFSETQ. V lost 0 bases and J lost 7; bases outside the gene matches: 12. The CDR3 reads CASSLAGGRRTGNEQFF. Written as DNA, the CDR3 is TGCGCCAGCAGCTTGGCAGGCGGGAGGCGTACGGGGAATGAGCAGTTCTTC.

This chain links TRBV4-1 with TRBJ1-4; D not resolved. Trimming took 1 base from V and 6 from J, leaving 12 bases between them. This CDR3 region has 15 residues. Germline-derived CDR1 and CDR2 are MGHRA and YSYEKL. The CDR3 loop is CASSQVTGSDEKLFF. CDR3 coding DNA: TGCGCCAGCAGCCAAGTCACCGGGAGTGATGAAAAACTGTTTTTT.

This clone was counted a single time. The V and J genes are TRBV3-1 (or the pseudogene TRBV3-2) and TRBJ1-2; D may be TRBD1 (5 bases). Trimming shortened V by 4 bases and J by 0 bases, and 9 bases separated the two germline ends. Germline-derived CDR1 and CDR2 are LGHDT and YNNKEL (reference sequence). The CDR3 is 14 amino acids. Here the CDR3 reads CASSPTGANYGYTF. CDR3 DNA sequence: TGTGCCAGCAGCCCTACGGGGGCTAACTATGGCTACACCTTC.

The chain uses TRBV6-6 and TRBJ2-7, with 13 positions matching TRBD2. Trimming removed 5 bases from V and 0 bases from J; junction bases left unmatched: 10. Germline CDR1 MNHNY, CDR2 SVGAGI (reference sequence). The CDR3 extends over 18 amino acids. CDR3 protein: CASSPGLAGPPYSYEQYF. CDR3 in DNA: TGTGCCAGCAGTCCGGGACTAGCGGGGCCTCCTTACTCCTACGAGCAGTACTTC.

The CDR3 loop reads CAWTGQAAQGQYF. The CDR3 DNA reads TGTGCCTGGACGGGACAGGCGGCCCAGGGGCAGTACTTC. The rearrangement joins TRBV30 to TRBJ2-7; 8 bases are a match to TRBD1. After removal of 4 bases from V and 9 bases from J, the junction contained 11 bases not matched to a gene. Germline CDR1 is GTSNPN and CDR2 is SVGIG (reference sequence). The CDR3 has 13 amino acids.

The rearrangement links TRBV6-5 to TRBJ1-2, with 9 bases lining up with TRBD1. Germline V lookup: CDR1 MNHEY, CDR2 SVGAGI. The CDR3 is made up of 14 amino acids. The ends lost 4 bases at V and 5 bases at J; junction bases unmatched: 5. CDR3 region: CASSSTGGRYGYTF. CDR3 coding DNA: TGTGCCAGCAGTTCTACAGGGGGCAGGTATGGCTACACCTTC.

A remark on this clone: The sample contains more than one DNA sequence encoding this CDR3. The chain recombines TRBV18 with TRBJ1-6; D may be TRBD1 (5 bases). The CDR3 is 13 amino acids. Germline CDR1 and CDR2: KGHSH and LQKENI. V was cut by 6 bases and J by 7 bases, with 10 bases left in between. The CDR3 region has the DNA TGTGCCAGCTCCCCCGGGGGGAATTCACCCCTCCACTTT. Translated, it gives CASSPGGNSPLHF.

A word on this clone: One end of the junction fails to match germline, which may point to a read error. The rearrangement uses TRBV7-7 and TRBJ1-4; D unclear. From germline, CDR1 is SSHAT and CDR2 FNYEAQ (reference sequence). The CDR3 runs 13 residues. The CDR3 here is CASSMGGEEKLFF. As DNA, the CDR3 is TGTGCTAGCAGCATGGGCGGGGAAGAAAAACTGTTTTTT.

This chain links TRBV19 with TRBJ1-5; D may be TRBD1 (5 bases). CDR3 length equals 12 residues. Trimming left V 4 bases short and J 5 bases short, with 6 bases between. Looked up from germline, CDR1 is LNHDA and CDR2 is SQIVND (reference sequence). In DNA form, the CDR3 reads TGTGCCAGTAGTACCAGGGATCAGCCCCAGCATTTT. Its protein product is CASSTRDQPQHF.

A few counts support this clone. The chain combines TRBV7-3 with TRBJ2-1; maybe TRBD2 (6 bases). This CDR3 region has 15 residues. Trimming took 3 bases from V and 5 from J, leaving 14 bases between them. The germline CDR1 and CDR2 sequences are SGHTA and FQGTGA. CDR3 DNA sequence: TGTGCCAGCAGCTTTGGGGGGATAGGGAACAATGAGCAGTTCTTC. Amino acid sequence: CASSFGGIGNNEQFF.

The chain has TRBV4-1 and TRBJ2-5, with 9 bases matching TRBD1. Germline trimming cut 4 bases from V and 5 bases from J; bases unmatched to any gene: 8. Germline CDR1 and CDR2: MGHRA and YSYEKL. The CDR3 contains 15 residues. This chain's CDR3 is CASSLQDRGGETQYF. Written as DNA, the CDR3 is TGCGCCAGCAGCCTACAGGACAGGGGCGGGGAGACCCAGTACTTC.

There are many counts of this clone. The gene calls are TRBV3-1 (or the pseudogene TRBV3-2) and TRBJ1-1; D may be TRBD1 (6 bases). The CDR3 consists of 14 residues. Germline V gives CDR1 LGHDT, CDR2 YNNKEL (reference sequence). The V end was cut by 1 base, the J end by 11 bases, with 17 bases between. The CDR3 coding sequence is TGTGCCAGCAGCCAAGGCTGGGACACCCTCGGGGCTTTCTTT. This translates into CASSQGWDTLGAFF.

The CDR3 coding sequence is TGTGCCAGCAGCCTACAGGGGGCGGCGAACACCGGGGAGCTGTTTTTT. Encoded protein: CASSLQGAANTGELFF. The V gene is TRBV7-3, the J gene TRBJ2-2; 9 bases map to TRBD1. The V and J ends lost 5 bases and 0 bases, in that order; junction bases with no gene match: 4. This CDR3 has 16 residues. Germline CDR1 and CDR2: SGHTA and FQGTGA.

Only one count was recorded for this clone. J is TRBJ1-5 and V is TRBV6-2 or TRBV6-3; TRBD1 is a possible D gene (5 bases). V dropped 2 bases and J dropped 1 base, with 9 bases sitting between them. This CDR3 has 15 amino acids. CDR1 is MNHEY, CDR2 SVGEGT, per germline. CDR3 residues: CASSYNPGSNQPQHF. The CDR3, as DNA: TGTGCCAGCAGTTACAACCCAGGGAGCAATCAGCCCCAGCATTTT.

The chain employs TRBV12-3 or TRBV12-4 and TRBJ1-2, with D possibly being TRBD1 (6 bases). Trimming took 8 bases from V and 2 from J, leaving 12 bases between them. The CDR3 has 13 amino acids. CDR3 amino acids: CASSPGENYGYTF. The CDR3 DNA reads as TGTGCCAGCTCGCCAGGGGAGAACTATGGCTACACCTTC.

The V and J genes are TRBV5-1 and TRBJ1-2; D possibly corresponds to TRBD1 (5 bases). Looked up from germline, CDR1 is SGHRS and CDR2 is YFSETQ. The germline V and J ends were trimmed by 5 bases and 1 base, with 15 bases remaining between them. The length of the CDR3 is 15 residues. The CDR3 sequence is CASRKDTADNYGYTF. The DNA for the CDR3 is TGCGCCAGCAGGAAGGACACCGCAGATAACTATGGCTACACCTTC.

The chain couples TRBV7-6 to TRBJ2-7; TRBD2 is a possible D gene (6 bases). The V end lost 1 base, the J end lost 2 bases, and 12 bases lay between the germline ends. This CDR3 comprises 15 residues. The germline V gene encodes CDR1 SGHVS and CDR2 FNYEAQ. CDR3 loop: CASSLVAGSPYEQYF. The DNA for the CDR3 is TGTGCCAGCAGCTTAGTCGCGGGATCCCCCTACGAGCAGTACTTC. Supplemented by reference TRBV7-6 and TRBJ2-7, the full variable domain reads GAGVSQSPRYKVTKRGQDVALRCDPISGHVSLYWYRQALGQGPEFLTYFNYEAQQDKSGLPNDRFSAERPEGSISTLTIQRTEQRDSAMYRCASSLVAGSPYEQYFGPGTRLTVT.